These 17 T cell receptor beta chains share one sample of origin, sequenced in a study of post-analysis software for immune sequencing data. Overall study results and limits: TRBV segments more frequent in patients than in controls numbered five and included TRBV5-6, TRBV5-1 and TRBV20-1.

Unique molecular identifiers were present in the TCR beta cDNA libraries. One entry per CDR3 protein, called by TCRdb with MiXCR from the PCR reads. The table lists 450,000 to 650,000 distinct CDR3 sequences, roughly 40% of them singletons. The antigens of these receptors remain unknown. The source material was blood. The receptor source for this set is a girl aged 5 to 17 with multiple sclerosis.

The chain combines TRBV7-2 with TRBJ2-5; D is unclear. This CDR3 contains 16 residues. V was clipped by 5 bases and J by 0 bases, with 16 bases between them. The germline V gene encodes CDR1 SGHTA and CDR2 FQGNSA. CDR3 amino acids: CASSRRTVSYQETQYF. Written as DNA, the CDR3 is TGTGCCAGCAGCCGTCGGACCGTTTCGTACCAAGAGACCCAGTACTTC.

Only one count was recorded for this clonotype. The chain is built from TRBV28 and TRBJ2-7; the D gene is possibly TRBD2 (6 bases). Trimming shortened V by 3 bases and J by 0 bases, and 12 bases separated the two germline ends. CDR1 is MDHEN, CDR2 SYDVKM, per germline. The CDR3 has 15 amino acids. CDR3 nucleotide sequence: TGTGCCAGCAGTTTTATAGGAGGGCCCTCCTACGAGCAGTACTTC. Protein product: CASSFIGGPSYEQYF.

This clonotype was counted only a few times. The chain is built from TRBV29-1 and TRBJ1-1, with 9 bases fitting TRBD1. J was trimmed by 7 bases and V by 2 bases; bases with no gene match: 5. The V gene's germline CDR1 is SQVTM and CDR2 ANQGSEA. The CDR3 loop spans 13 amino acids. CDR3 region: CSVEKQGASEAFF. Here the CDR3 DNA reads TGCAGCGTTGAAAAACAGGGGGCGAGTGAAGCTTTCTTT. Filled out from reference TRBV29-1 and TRBJ1-1, the complete variable domain reads SAVISQKPSRDICQRGTSLTIQCQVDSQVTMMFWYRQQPGQSLTLIATANQGSEATYESGFVIDKFPISRPNLTFSTLTVSNMSPEDSSIYLCSVEKQGASEAFFGQGTRLTVV.

The table lists this clonotype with a few counts. The rearrangement uses TRBV6-1 and TRBJ2-5, with D possibly being TRBD1 (5 bases). Trimming cost V 5 bases and J 4 bases, with 20 bases left between them. Per the germline V gene, CDR1 is MNHNS and CDR2 is SASEGT. This CDR3 contains 16 residues. In DNA, the CDR3 is TGTGCCAGCAGTCCCACGCAGGGAATGCTGTTAGAGACCCAGTACTTC. As protein: CASSPTQGMLLETQYF.

On this clonotype itself: Sequence at one end of the junction differs from germline and may be a read error. The V and J genes are TRBV5-1 and TRBJ2-1; TRBD2 matches 12 bases. CDR1 and CDR2 from the germline V gene are SGHRS and YFSETQ. CDR3 length: 15 residues. CDR3 protein: CTSSPGLAGYNEQFF. The DNA of the CDR3 is TGCACCAGCAGCCCGGGACTAGCGGGCTACAATGAGCAGTTCTTC.

The chain recombines TRBV7-9 with TRBJ2-7; D possibly corresponds to TRBD1 (6 bases). The germline CDR1 and CDR2 sequences are SEHNR and FQNEAQ (reference sequence). Trimming stripped 5 bases from V and 8 bases from J, with 10 bases between. This CDR3 spans 11 amino acids. CDR3: CASSPGDKQYF. The CDR3 DNA reads TGTGCCAGCAGCCCAGGGGACAAGCAGTACTTC.

The V and J genes are TRBV6-1 and TRBJ1-1; tentative D call: TRBD1 (6 bases). Germline V lookup: CDR1 MNHNS, CDR2 SASEGT. V lost 6 bases and J lost 1, with 27 bases in between. The CDR3 has 19 residues. This chain's CDR3 is CASRVIRTVSPGRNTEAFF. The CDR3 coding sequence is TGTGCCAGCAGAGTGATTCGGACAGTCTCTCCGGGTCGGAACACTGAAGCTTTCTTT.

The V gene is TRBV7-2, the J gene TRBJ1-1; D perhaps matches TRBD1 (5 bases). Trimming shortened V by 2 bases and J by 8 bases, and 15 bases separated the two germline ends. CDR1 is SGHTA and CDR2 is FQGNSA in the germline V gene. The CDR3 consists of 14 residues. CDR3: CASSLSMGVTEAFF. DNA for the CDR3: TGTGCCAGCAGCTTATCCATGGGGGTCACCGAAGCTTTCTTT.

Concerning this clonotype: Germline is not matched at one junction end, which may reflect a read error. This chain joins TRBV29-1 and TRBJ1-4; possible D gene TRBD1, 6 bases. The germline V gene has CDR1 SQVTM and CDR2 ANQGSEA. The CDR3 runs 14 residues. CDR3 in DNA: TGCTGCGTCGCCAAGACAGGTGTTGATGAAAAACTGTTTTTT. Amino acids: CCVAKTGVDEKLFF.

This sequence joins TRBV24-1 and TRBJ2-1, with D perhaps matching TRBD1 (6 bases). Germline lookup yields CDR1 KGHDR and CDR2 SFDVKD. The V gene lost 2 bases and the J gene lost 8 bases, with 12 bases spanning the gap. The CDR3 is 14 amino acids. The CDR3 DNA sequence: TGTGCCACCAGTGATTCCTTACGACAGGATGAGCAGTTCTTC. It translates to CATSDSLRQDEQFF.

This clonotype was seen a handful of times. This chain links TRBV5-1 with TRBJ2-1, with TRBD2 identical over 9 bases. CDR3 length equals 15 residues. Trimming took 0 bases from V and 5 from J; bases not matched to a gene: 3. Germline CDR1 and CDR2: SGHRS and YFSETQ. The CDR3: CASSLGVAGDNEQFF. The CDR3 DNA reads TGCGCCAGCAGCTTGGGGGTAGCGGGAGACAATGAGCAGTTCTTC.

The chain uses TRBV29-1 and TRBJ2-3; no firm D call. The length of the CDR3 is 13 residues. Trimming took 2 bases from V and 3 from J, leaving 9 bases between them. Per the germline V gene, CDR1 is SQVTM and CDR2 is ANQGSEA. The CDR3 reads CSVERQLTDTQYF. DNA for the CDR3: TGCAGCGTTGAACGGCAGTTAACAGATACGCAGTATTTT.

This chain uses TRBV2 with TRBJ2-7, with 8 positions matching TRBD1. V shed 5 bases and J 4 bases; nucleotides not matched to a gene: 10. Germline V CDR1 and CDR2: SNHLY, FYNNEI. The CDR3 is 15 residues long. Here the CDR3 reads CASSPQGAISYEQYF. CDR3 bases: TGTGCCAGCAGTCCCCAGGGGGCGATCTCATACGAGCAGTACTTC.

The chain recombines TRBV7-9 with TRBJ2-3; D unclear. CDR3 length equals 15 residues. Trimming took 5 bases from V and 0 from J, leaving 12 bases between them. The germline CDR1 and CDR2 sequences are SEHNR and FQNEAQ (reference sequence). CDR3: CASSPPGPSTDTQYF. The CDR3 DNA is TGTGCCAGCAGCCCGCCGGGTCCTAGCACAGATACGCAGTATTTT.

This chain connects TRBV20-1 to TRBJ1-4; D not certain. Trimming pared 7 bases from V and 0 bases from J, leaving 15 bases between. The CDR3 length is 15 residues. The germline V gene encodes CDR1 DFQATT and CDR2 SNEGSKA (reference sequence). The CDR3 coding sequence is TGCAGTGTTTCCAGGTCCGCGGCAACTAATGAAAAACTGTTTTTT. Protein product: CSVSRSAATNEKLFF.

The V and J genes are TRBV12-3 or TRBV12-4 and TRBJ2-5, with D perhaps TRBD1 or TRBD2 (5 bases each). The CDR3 extends over 15 amino acids. Deletions cut 3 bases from V and 11 bases from J, with 22 bases between. This CDR3 reads CASSLGPESSYGQYF. CDR3 DNA sequence: TGTGCCAGCAGTTTGGGACCCGAATCCTCCTACGGGCAGTACTTC.

This clonotype was detected only a few times. This rearrangement joins TRBV4-1 to TRBJ1-2; 8 bases map to TRBD1. The CDR3 has 19 amino acids. J lost 0 bases, V lost 4 bases, and 16 bases had no gene match. Germline V gene sequence: CDR1 MGHRA, CDR2 YSYEKL. CDR3 amino acids: CASSPTDRAFGRPNYGYTF. CDR3 sequence (DNA): TGCGCCAGCAGCCCGACGGACAGGGCATTTGGCAGACCTAACTATGGCTACACCTTC.